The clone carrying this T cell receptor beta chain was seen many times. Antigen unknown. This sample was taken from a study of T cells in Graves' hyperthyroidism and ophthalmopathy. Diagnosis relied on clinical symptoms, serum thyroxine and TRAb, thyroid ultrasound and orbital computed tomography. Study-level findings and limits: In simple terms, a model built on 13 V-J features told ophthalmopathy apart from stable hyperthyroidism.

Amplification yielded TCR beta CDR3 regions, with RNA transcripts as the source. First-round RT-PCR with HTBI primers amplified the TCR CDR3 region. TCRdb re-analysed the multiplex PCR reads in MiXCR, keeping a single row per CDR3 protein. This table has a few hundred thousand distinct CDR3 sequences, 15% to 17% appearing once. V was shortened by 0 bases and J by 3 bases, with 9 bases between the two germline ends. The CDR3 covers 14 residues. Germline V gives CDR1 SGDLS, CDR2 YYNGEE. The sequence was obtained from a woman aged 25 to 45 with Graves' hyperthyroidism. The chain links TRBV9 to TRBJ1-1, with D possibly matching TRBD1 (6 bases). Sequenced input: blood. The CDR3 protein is CASSVGGGDTEAFF. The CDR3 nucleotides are TGTGCCAGCAGCGTAGGAGGGGGGGACACTGAAGCTTTCTTT.